The 17 T cell receptor beta chains listed next were all sequenced from one sample in a study of T cells in Graves' hyperthyroidism and ophthalmopathy. The investigators amplified TCR beta CDR3 regions from RNA transcripts. The HTBI primer set was used in a first-round RT-PCR of the TCR CDR3. From the multiplex PCR reads, TCRdb called clonotypes with MiXCR, one entry per CDR3 protein. The sample holds approximately 690,000 distinct CDR3 sequences, around 13% seen once. The sequencing input was blood. The receptors stem from a woman in her forties or fifties with Graves' ophthalmopathy.

This clonotype was observed a few times. The chain links TRBV25-1 to TRBJ2-5; TRBD1 aligns across 8 bases. The V and J ends lost 1 base and 4 bases, in that order; junction bases with no gene match: 5. The V gene's germline CDR1 is MGHDK and CDR2 SYGVNS. The CDR3 runs 15 residues. CDR3 sequence reads: CASSEFGQGRETQYF. CDR3 coding DNA: TGTGCCAGCAGTGAATTCGGACAGGGAAGAGAGACCCAGTACTTC.

The genes are TRBV27 and TRBJ2-1; 10 nucleotides match TRBD2. This CDR3 region has 14 residues. J was trimmed by 9 bases and V by 8 bases; bases with no gene match: 10. CDR1 is MNHEY and CDR2 is SMNVEV in the germline V gene (reference sequence). CDR3 bases: TGTGCCAGCGGAGATAGCGGGAGGCGGGTTGAGCAGTTCTTC. Residues: CASGDSGRRVEQFF.

This clonotype occurred many times. The chain carries TRBV9 and TRBJ2-2; TRBD2 might be the D (5 bases). Germline CDR1 and CDR2: SGDLS and YYNGEE. Trimming took 0 bases from V and 1 from J, leaving 10 bases between them. This CDR3 is 16 amino acids long. DNA of the CDR3: TGTGCCAGCAGCGTAGGGTCGGGATGGAACACCGGGGAGCTGTTTTTT. As protein: CASSVGSGWNTGELFF.

In this sample, this clonotype turned up a few times. The chain carries TRBV4-3 and TRBJ2-7, with TRBD1 identical over 9 bases. There are 17 residues in the CDR3. CDR1 LGHNA and CDR2 YSLEER come from the germline V gene. Losses at the gene ends were 3 bases for V and 1 base for J; bases not matched to a gene: 10. CDR3 protein: CASSQEPPGQGSYEQYF. CDR3 coding DNA: TGCGCCAGCAGCCAGGAGCCCCCGGGACAGGGATCCTACGAGCAGTACTTC.

The gene calls are TRBV6-1 and TRBJ2-1; D gene uncertain. Trimming shortened V by 6 bases and J by 0 bases, and 12 bases separated the two germline ends. The CDR3 has 15 amino acids. Germline values: CDR1 MNHNS, CDR2 SASEGT. CDR3 amino acids: CASRIGPSSYNEQFF. CDR3 nucleotides: TGTGCCAGCAGAATAGGACCTTCCTCCTACAATGAGCAGTTCTTC.

A few counts support this clonotype. This rearrangement joins TRBV27 to TRBJ2-7; no firm D call. The germline V gene encodes CDR1 MNHEY and CDR2 SMNVEV (reference sequence). V was cut by 6 bases and J by 2 bases, with 23 bases left in between. This CDR3 is 17 amino acids long. The CDR3 sequence: CASSPFRLDSRTYEQYF. Here the CDR3 DNA reads TGTGCCAGCAGCCCCTTCCGACTGGATAGCAGAACCTACGAGCAGTACTTC.

The chain links TRBV27 to TRBJ1-6, with D possibly being TRBD1 (5 bases). Between the trimmed V and J ends, which lost 1 base and 7 bases, there was a span of 14 bases. Germline CDR1 reads MNHEY; CDR2 reads SMNVEV (reference sequence). CDR3 length: 16 residues. This chain's CDR3 is CASSLFIGAGNSPLHF. In DNA form, the CDR3 reads TGTGCCAGCAGTTTATTTATTGGGGCAGGGAATTCACCCCTCCACTTT.

V is TRBV19 and J is TRBJ2-7; possible D gene TRBD2, 6 bases. V lost 6 bases, J lost 0 bases, and 27 bases lay in between. The CDR3 consists of 19 residues. CDR1 and CDR2 (germline): LNHDA, SQIVND (reference sequence). CDR3: CASSRRGRTQLDNSYEQYF. In nucleotides, the CDR3 is TGTGCCAGTAGCCGGCGGGGAAGGACCCAACTAGATAACTCCTACGAGCAGTACTTC.

This clonotype was seen at least ten times. The chain combines TRBV18 with TRBJ2-1, with 7 positions matching TRBD1. Germline V gene sequence: CDR1 KGHSH, CDR2 LQKENI. The ends lost 3 bases at V and 3 bases at J; junction bases unmatched: 8. CDR3 length equals 16 residues. CDR3 protein: CASSPLGAGGYNEQFF. DNA of the CDR3: TGTGCCAGCTCACCCCTCGGGGCAGGGGGCTACAATGAGCAGTTCTTC.

The J gene is TRBJ1-2, the V gene TRBV9, with D tentatively TRBD1 (5 bases). With 4 bases removed from V and 2 bases from J, the gap between germline ends came to 12 bases. Germline V gene sequence: CDR1 SGDLS, CDR2 YYNGEE. The CDR3 extends over 14 amino acids. The CDR3 sequence is CASSRDELNYGYTF. In DNA, the CDR3 is TGTGCCAGCAGCAGGGACGAGCTAAACTATGGCTACACCTTC.

This clonotype was picked up many times. This sequence joins TRBV7-2 and TRBJ2-5; D not resolved. This CDR3 is 13 amino acids long. Germline V CDR1 and CDR2: SGHTA, FQGNSA. Trimming removed 1 base at V and 4 bases at J, with 7 bases between. This chain's CDR3 is CASSLDKGETQYF. CDR3 DNA: TGTGCCAGCAGCTTAGACAAGGGAGAGACCCAGTACTTC. Filled out from reference TRBV7-2 and TRBJ2-5, the complete variable domain reads GAGVSQSPSNKVTEKGKDVELRCDPISGHTALYWYRQSLGQGLEFLIYFQGNSAPDKSGLPSDRFSAERTGGSVSTLTIQRTQQEDSAVYLCASSLDKGETQYFGPGTRLLVL.

The chain links TRBV24-1 to TRBJ1-3; 7 positions match TRBD1. The V and J ends lost 3 bases and 0 bases, in that order; junction bases with no gene match: 1. The CDR3 is made up of 15 amino acids. In germline, CDR1 is KGHDR, CDR2 SFDVKD. CDR3 amino acids: CATSDQGDSGNTIYF. CDR3 DNA sequence: TGTGCCACCAGTGATCAGGGGGACTCTGGAAACACCATATATTTT.

In its sample, this clonotype was seen a few times. The chain has TRBV6-5 and TRBJ1-3; tentative D call: TRBD1 (6 bases). Germline V gene lookup returns CDR1 MNHEY and CDR2 SVGAGI. The CDR3 is 16 amino acids. Between the trimmed V and J ends, which lost 0 bases and 4 bases, there was a span of 13 bases. The CDR3: CASSYSRGAPGNTIYF. The CDR3, as DNA: TGTGCCAGCAGTTACTCGAGGGGGGCGCCCGGAAACACCATATATTTT.

This clonotype turned up a few times. The chain couples TRBV4-1 to TRBJ2-4; D gene unclear. The V gene's germline CDR1 is MGHRA and CDR2 YSYEKL. The V and J ends lost 0 bases and 8 bases respectively, with 8 bases between them. The CDR3 is 13 amino acids. For the CDR3, the DNA is TGCGCCAGCAGCCAAGATCGGGTGTACATTCAGTACTTC. Residues: CASSQDRVYIQYF.

This clonotype has just a few counts. The V and J genes are TRBV6-2 or TRBV6-3 and TRBJ2-1; 9 bases are a match to TRBD1. Trimming cost V 6 bases and J 3 bases; bases outside gene matches: 3. Germline loops: CDR1 MNHEY, CDR2 SVGEGT. The CDR3 loop spans 14 amino acids. In nucleotides, the CDR3 is TGTGCCAGCAGAGGACAGGGGCGCTACAATGAGCAGTTCTTC. Amino acids: CASRGQGRYNEQFF.

This clonotype was counted a few times. The rearrangement joins TRBV19 to TRBJ2-1, with 12 nucleotides matching TRBD2. Germline V lookup: CDR1 LNHDA, CDR2 SQIVND (reference sequence). V lost 1 base, J lost 1 base, and 5 bases stayed unmatched. There are 18 residues in the CDR3. CDR3 nucleotide sequence: TGTGCCAGTAGTATAGTCCTGACTAGCGGGAGATCCTACAATGAGCAGTTCTTC. The encoded protein is CASSIVLTSGRSYNEQFF.

This clonotype was recorded at least ten times. The rearrangement joins TRBV27 to TRBJ2-1; 11 bases match TRBD2. V was pared by 7 bases and J by 4 bases, with 3 bases of the junction left unmatched. The germline CDR1 and CDR2 sequences are MNHEY and SMNVEV (reference sequence). The CDR3 sequence is 14 residues long. This CDR3 is CASKGLAEYNEQFF. DNA for the CDR3: TGTGCCAGCAAGGGACTAGCGGAATACAATGAGCAGTTCTTC.